These 17 T cell receptor beta chains came from one sample sequenced in a study of shared clonotypes between healthy human individuals. This table comes from immunoSEQ multiplex PCR, and its TCRdb copy is limited to in-frame clones, with some not included. There are 2 million to 2.5 million clones in the sample; 90% to 95% occur only once, and 0.13% lies in the top ten. Input material: naive CD4+ T cells sorted from blood. Subset meaning: CD45RA+ positively selected. The source is a man between 18 and 35 years old in good health.

The J gene is TRBJ2-1, the V gene TRBV10-3, with D maybe TRBD2 (6 bases). V was clipped by 4 bases and J by 8 bases, with 15 bases between them. This CDR3 is 14 amino acids long. Germline V CDR1 and CDR2: ENHRY, SYGVKD. As DNA, the CDR3 is TGTGCCATCAGTGGATTGGGGGGTAAGGATGAGCAGTTCTTC. This sequence encodes CAISGLGGKDEQFF.

This chain connects TRBV30 to TRBJ1-4; D is uncertain. Trimming pared 1 base from V and 8 bases from J, leaving 11 bases between. Germline V gives CDR1 GTSNPN, CDR2 SVGIG (reference sequence). This CDR3 has 13 residues. The CDR3 reads CAWSAGVREKLFF. In DNA, the CDR3 is TGTGCCTGGAGTGCCGGGGTTAGGGAAAAACTGTTTTTT.

As regards this clone: In the same sample, other DNA sequences code for this CDR3. This chain uses TRBV5-1 with TRBJ1-3, with TRBD1 matching over 9 bases. The V and J ends lost 0 bases and 1 base, in that order; junction bases with no gene match: 2. The germline V gene has CDR1 SGHRS and CDR2 YFSETQ. The CDR3 spans 16 residues. The CDR3 bases are TGCGCCAGCAGCTTGGAGGGACAGGGTTCTGGAAACACCATATATTTT. Its protein is CASSLEGQGSGNTIYF.

The V gene is TRBV28, the J gene TRBJ2-3, with TRBD2 matching 8 bases. The CDR3 extends over 15 amino acids. The J segment lost 10 bases and the V segment lost 5 bases, leaving 14 bases of the junction unmatched. Germline V gene lookup returns CDR1 MDHEN and CDR2 SYDVKM. The CDR3 is CASSLALGSGAPQYF. The CDR3 DNA follows: TGTGCCAGCAGTCTTGCCCTTGGTAGCGGGGCTCCGCAGTATTTT.

The V call is TRBV27, the J call TRBJ1-1, with D possibly matching TRBD1 (5 bases). V gave up 5 bases and J gave up 1 base, with 11 bases separating them. The CDR3 covers 14 residues. From germline, CDR1 is MNHEY and CDR2 SMNVEV (reference sequence). CDR3 sequence reads: CASSGARGNTEAFF. CDR3 DNA sequence: TGTGCCAGCAGTGGTGCGAGGGGGAACACTGAAGCTTTCTTT.

To note about this clone: This CDR3 is also generated by other DNA sequences in the sample. V is TRBV7-2 and J is TRBJ2-2; 7 nucleotides match TRBD1. The V and J ends lost 2 bases and 6 bases, in that order; junction bases with no gene match: 0. This CDR3 comprises 13 residues. CDR1 is SGHTA, CDR2 FQGNSA, per germline. The CDR3 region is CASSLQGAGELFF. Written as DNA, the CDR3 is TGTGCCAGCAGCTTACAGGGGGCCGGGGAGCTGTTTTTT.

The chain has TRBV7-9 and TRBJ2-1; a weak D match, TRBD2 (5 bases). CDR3 size: 11 residues. The germline V gene has CDR1 SEHNR and CDR2 FQNEAQ (reference sequence). The germline V and J ends were trimmed by 8 bases and 8 bases, with 10 bases remaining between them. The CDR3 is CASGSGDEQFF. In DNA, the CDR3 is TGTGCCAGCGGGAGCGGCGATGAGCAGTTCTTC.

The chain links TRBV9 to TRBJ2-3, with 10 bases lining up with TRBD2. Trimming took 4 bases from V and 2 from J; bases not matched to a gene: 7. Germline-derived CDR1 and CDR2 are SGDLS and YYNGEE. CDR3 length: 16 residues. CDR3 DNA sequence: TGTGCCAGCAGCCTCCGGACTAGCGGAAACACAGATACGCAGTATTTT. This sequence encodes CASSLRTSGNTDTQYF.

The V and J genes are TRBV7-9 and TRBJ1-2; the match to TRBD1 covers 7 bases. Germline-derived CDR1 and CDR2 are SEHNR and FQNEAQ (reference sequence). The CDR3 is made up of 13 amino acids. J gave up 10 bases and V 3 bases, and 8 bases lay outside the gene matches. The DNA for the CDR3 is TGTGCCAGCAGCTTCGATTTCACAGGGGTCTACACCTTC. Translation gives CASSFDFTGVYTF.

The J gene is TRBJ2-5, the V gene TRBV9, with a possible D match to TRBD2 (5 bases). Trimming cost V 5 bases and J 2 bases, with 7 bases left between them. Germline lookup yields CDR1 SGDLS and CDR2 YYNGEE. There are 12 residues in the CDR3. CDR3 DNA sequence: TGTGCCAGCAGGGGAGTACAAGAGACCCAGTACTTC. This gives the protein CASRGVQETQYF.

A single count supports this clone. The V and J genes are TRBV6-5 and TRBJ2-7; TRBD1 aligns across 8 bases. Looked up from germline, CDR1 is MNHEY and CDR2 is SVGAGI. The V gene end was trimmed by 6 bases and the J gene end by 3 bases; junction bases not matched to a gene: 10. CDR3 length equals 15 residues. Here the CDR3 DNA reads TGTGCCAGCAGCAGAACCGACAGGGGTATCTACGAGCAGTACTTC. Protein: CASSRTDRGIYEQYF.

The chain is built from TRBV11-2 and TRBJ2-3, with a possible D match to TRBD2 (7 bases). Germline CDR1 is SGHAT and CDR2 is FQNNGV. Trimming cost V 1 base and J 4 bases, with 18 bases left between them. CDR3 size: 17 residues. The CDR3 DNA reads TGTGCCAGCAGCTTAGGCCTCCGGGGGGCGAGCTCAGATACGCAGTATTTT. Its protein is CASSLGLRGASSDTQYF. Using reference TRBV11-2 and TRBJ2-3 for the parts outside the CDR3, the full variable domain is EAGVAQSPRYKIIEKRQSVAFWCNPISGHATLYWYQQILGQGPKLLIQFQNNGVVDDSQLPKDRFSAERLKGVDSTLKIQPAKLEDSAVYLCASSLGLRGASSDTQYFGPGTRLTVL.

V is TRBV28 and J is TRBJ1-1, with a possible D match to TRBD1 (5 bases). This CDR3 spans 13 amino acids. V gave up 3 bases and J gave up 7 bases, with 12 bases separating them. Germline V gene data show CDR1 as MDHEN and CDR2 as SYDVKM. Here the CDR3 reads CASSFGGRVEAFF. CDR3 bases: TGTGCCAGCAGTTTCGGGGGGAGGGTTGAAGCTTTCTTT.

The chain has TRBV5-6 and TRBJ2-1; D may be TRBD2 (5 bases). V lost 0 bases to trimming and J lost 9 bases, with 22 bases between them. CDR1 SGHDT and CDR2 YYEEEE come from the germline V gene. The CDR3 is 17 residues long. DNA for the CDR3: TGTGCCAGCAGCTTGGCCTGGGCGGGCGGCCGTACCGGTGAGCAGTTCTTC. It codes for CASSLAWAGGRTGEQFF.

The V and J genes are TRBV6-1 and TRBJ1-6; 9 positions match TRBD1. The CDR3 has 15 residues. The trim removed 5 bases at V and 6 bases at J, leaving 5 bases unmatched. Per germline, CDR1 MNHNS and CDR2 SASEGT. In DNA form, the CDR3 reads TGTGCCAGCAGTCCACAGGGGGCGGGTAATTCACCCCTCCACTTT. This encodes CASSPQGAGNSPLHF.

The chain employs TRBV9 and TRBJ2-5, with 10 bases matching TRBD1. This CDR3 region has 14 residues. V was clipped by 4 bases and J by 4 bases; unmatched bases: 4. Germline values: CDR1 SGDLS, CDR2 YYNGEE. CDR3 residues: CASSSWTGGETQYF. The DNA of the CDR3 is TGTGCCAGCAGCTCCTGGACAGGGGGAGAGACCCAGTACTTC.

V and J are TRBV6-5 and TRBJ1-2; D perhaps matches TRBD1 (5 bases). The CDR3 has 15 residues. Germline values: CDR1 MNHEY, CDR2 SVGAGI. CDR3 bases: TGTGCAACGAGGGCAGGGAGTTTAGCTAACTATGGCTACACCTTC. Translation gives CATRAGSLANYGYTF.